This T cell receptor beta chain derives from a study of blood T cell repertoires in COVID-19. Overall study context: Samples representing acute and convalescent COVID-19 were sourced from the United States, Italy and Spain. Nucleic acid was either cDNA or gDNA, and it came from T cells, B-cell-depleted T cells, or PBMCs.

In the original processing: Estimation of nucleated cell counts relied on the amplification of reference gene primers. The protocol was immunoSEQ multiplex PCR, while the TCRdb copy is restricted to in-frame clones and leaves out a portion. V and J calls and clone size come straight from that table; D and trimming were deduced from the DNA. The sample has around 80,000 clones; around three quarters are singletons. The receptor was isolated from a man aged 45 to 65 with active or convalescent COVID-19. The specimen was peripheral blood.

The CDR3 sequence is CASSLELRQGTSGANVLTF. CDR3 coding DNA: TGTGCCAGCAGCTTAGAGCTTCGACAGGGGACCTCTGGGGCCAACGTCCTGACTTTC. This chain uses TRBV7-8 with TRBJ2-6; 8 bases match TRBD1. Germline V lookup: CDR1 SGHVS, CDR2 FQNEAQ. V was clipped by 1 base and J by 0 bases; unmatched bases: 8. CDR3 length equals 19 residues.